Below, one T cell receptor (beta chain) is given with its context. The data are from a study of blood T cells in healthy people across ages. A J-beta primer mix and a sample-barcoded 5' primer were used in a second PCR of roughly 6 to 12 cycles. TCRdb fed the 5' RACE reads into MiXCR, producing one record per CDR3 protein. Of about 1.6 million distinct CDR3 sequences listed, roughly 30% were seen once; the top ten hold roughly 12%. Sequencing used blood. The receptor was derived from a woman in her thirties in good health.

The CDR3 loop is CSPFKGQETQYF. CDR3 bases: TGCAGCCCCTTTAAAGGGCAAGAGACCCAGTACTTC. The chain couples TRBV20-1 to TRBJ2-5; no firm D call. Germline CDR1 and CDR2: DFQATT and SNEGSKA (reference sequence). The CDR3 covers 12 residues.